This TCR beta chain appears in the sequencing data of a study of blood T cell repertoires in COVID-19 (dated by TCRdb to 2018 to 2021). For the wider study: Samples from collaborators originated in the United States, Italy and Spain and spanned both the acute and convalescent phases of COVID-19. The prospective study material was composed of cDNA or gDNA derived from T cells, B-cell-depleted T cells, or PBMCs. The dataset comprised deeply sampled blood TCRbeta repertoires from subjects exposed to, actively infected with, or recovered from COVID-19. The repertoires were released in a freely available public database intended as a resource for research on the immune response to SARS-CoV-2. Samples were obtained from the ongoing ImmuneRACE study (first 160 participants) and from about 1,300 subjects provided by 6 global collaborators. The sample metadata nearly always contained a de-identified subject ID, COVID-19 status, age in years and sex. Where HLA class I and class II types were available, the types were taken from metadata supplied by the sample provider, not from assay-based typing.

Details on this clone: It has no known antigen specificity. The junction differs from germline at one of its ends, possibly a read error.

Results and caveats for the whole study, not just this receptor: The amount of clinical and demographic metadata varied by source and participant and was provided uncurated.

The immunoSEQ Assay, a bias-controlled multiplex PCR, was used to amplify TCRbeta CDR3 regions from genomic DNA. As for how the authors treated the data: Within the assay, amplification of reference gene primers was used to estimate how many nucleated cells each sample contained. Sequence reads were collapsed and filtered to measure the absolute abundance of every unique TCRbeta CDR3 rearrangement. For each sample, productive Simpson clonality was calculated as the square root of Simpson's diversity index over productive rearrangements. TCRdb provides this immuneACCESS table in a form limited to in-frame rearrangements. Some clones are lacking; in checked studies, under half of them reflect an unresolved V gene, and why the rest are absent is not known. V and J calls and clone size are those listed in that table; D and trimming were worked out from the DNA. A total of some 250,000 clones appear in this sample, 80% to 90% of them only once. Around 7% of the sample lies in the top ten.

The CDR3 runs 14 amino acids, cysteine and phenylalanine included. The sequence is cut down to CDR3 DNA, 42 bases in frame from base 1. CDR1 and CDR2 are drawn from the germline V gene: SGHTA, FQGNSA. At one collaborating source in Seattle, patients were enrolled during active infection and were followed longitudinally through the course of disease. Whole blood was collected in K2EDTA tubes by collaborating institutions according to the institutions' own protocols. Collaborator samples were shipped for TCRbeta analysis as frozen whole blood, isolated PBMCs, or DNA extracted from either sample type. Sequencing was performed on peripheral blood. The chain employs TRBV7-2 and TRBJ2-1; perhaps TRBD2 is the D gene, with 5 bases matching. This receptor was obtained from an elderly woman with COVID-19, enrolled during active disease. The CDR3 region has the sequence CASSVASSYNEQFF. The nucleotides are TGTGCCAGCAGCGTAGCGAGCTCCTACAATGAGCAGTTCTTC.